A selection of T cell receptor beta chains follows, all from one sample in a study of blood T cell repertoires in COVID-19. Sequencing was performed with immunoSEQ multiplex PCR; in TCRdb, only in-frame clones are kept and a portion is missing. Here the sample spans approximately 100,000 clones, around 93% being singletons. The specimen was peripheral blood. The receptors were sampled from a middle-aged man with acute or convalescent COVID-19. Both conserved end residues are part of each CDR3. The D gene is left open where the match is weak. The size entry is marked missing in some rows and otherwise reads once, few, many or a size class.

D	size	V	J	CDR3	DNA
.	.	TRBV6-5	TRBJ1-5	CASSQRGNQPQHF	TGTGCCAGCAGCCAACGGGGAAATCAGCCCCAGCATTTT
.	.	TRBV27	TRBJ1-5	CASSLGSFNQPQHF	TGTGCCAGCAGCCTCGGGAGCTTCAATCAGCCCCAGCATTTT
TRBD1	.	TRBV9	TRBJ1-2	CASSSGTGPGYTF	TGTGCCAGCAGCTCAGGGACAGGGCCGGGCTACACCTTC
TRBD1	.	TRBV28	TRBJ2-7	CASSLGDRAYEQYF	TGTGCCAGCAGTTTGGGGGACAGGGCCTACGAGCAGTACTTC
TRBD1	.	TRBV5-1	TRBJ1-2	CASSSGQGAKRGYTF	TGCGCCAGCAGCTCAGGACAGGGGGCAAAGAGGGGCTACACCTTC
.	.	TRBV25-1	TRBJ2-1	CASQIYNEQFF	TGTGCCAGTCAGATTTACAATGAGCAGTTCTTC
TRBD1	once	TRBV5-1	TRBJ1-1	CASSGTGATEAFF	TGCGCCAGCAGCGGAACAGGGGCTACTGAAGCTTTCTTT
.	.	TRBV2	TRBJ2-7	CASRAQGKITYEQYF	TGTGCCAGCAGAGCCCAGGGGAAGATTACCTACGAGCAGTACTTC
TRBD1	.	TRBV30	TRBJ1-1	CAWLRDRGTEAFF	TGTGCCTGGCTACGGGACAGGGGAACTGAAGCTTTCTTT
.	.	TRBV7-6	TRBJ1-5	CASSPASTREQPQHF	TGTGCCAGCAGCCCCGCAAGCACCCGAGAACAGCCCCAGCATTTT
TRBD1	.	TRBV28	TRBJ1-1	CASSLAQGRWTEAFF	TGTGCCAGCAGTTTAGCACAGGGGCGTTGGACTGAAGCTTTCTTT
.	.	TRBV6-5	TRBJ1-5	CASHRDLNRNQPQHF	TGTGCCAGCCACCGTGACTTGAACAGGAATCAGCCCCAGCATTTT
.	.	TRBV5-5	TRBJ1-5	CASSLEGGNQPQHF	TGTGCCAGCAGCCTGGAGGGGGGGAACCAGCCCCAGCATTTT
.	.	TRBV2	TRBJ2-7	CASRQGGSYEQYF	TGTGCCAGTAGGCAAGGGGGCTCCTACGAGCAGTACTTC
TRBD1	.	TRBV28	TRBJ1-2	CASSQDRDYGYTF	TGTGCCAGCAGTCAAGACAGGGATTATGGCTACACCTTC
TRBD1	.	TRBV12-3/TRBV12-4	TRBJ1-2	CASSRTGDYGYTF	TGTGCCAGCAGTAGGACAGGGGACTATGGCTACACCTTC
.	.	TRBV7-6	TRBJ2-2	CASSLVQGGAGELFF	TGTGCCAGCAGCTTAGTACAGGGAGGGGCCGGGGAGCTGTTTTTT
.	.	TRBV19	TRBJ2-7	CASSKGGGREQYF	TGTGCCAGTAGCAAAGGGGGGGGGCGAGAGCAGTACTTC
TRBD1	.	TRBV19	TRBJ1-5	CATRTGGFHQPQHF	TGTGCCACCCGGACAGGGGGTTTTCATCAGCCCCAGCATTTT
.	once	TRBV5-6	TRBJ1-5	CASSLGWTEDQPQHF	TGTGCCAGCAGCTTGGGATGGACAGAAGATCAGCCCCAGCATTTT
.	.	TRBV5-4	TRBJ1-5	CASSLVPDQPQHF	TGTGCCAGCAGCTTGGTGCCAGATCAGCCCCAGCATTTT
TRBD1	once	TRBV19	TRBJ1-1	CASSPTGGSTEAFF	TGTGCCAGTTCCCCGACAGGGGGTAGCACTGAAGCTTTCTTT
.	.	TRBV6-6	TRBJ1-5	CASSYSTDRLNQPQHF	TGTGCCAGCAGTTACTCCACGGACAGACTCAATCAGCCCCAGCATTTT
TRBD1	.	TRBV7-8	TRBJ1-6	CASSRDRAPYNSPLHF	TGTGCCAGCAGCCGAGACAGGGCGCCTTATAATTCACCCCTCCACTTT
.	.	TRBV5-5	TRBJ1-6	CASSPVGSGNSPLHF	TGTGCCAGCAGCCCAGTCGGGTCGGGGAATTCACCCCTCCACTTT
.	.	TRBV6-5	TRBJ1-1	CASSYLGTEAFF	TGTGCCAGCAGTTACCTCGGCACTGAAGCTTTCTTT
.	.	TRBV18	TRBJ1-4	CASSPIQNEKLFF	TGTGCCAGCTCACCGATACAGAATGAAAAACTGTTTTTT